This TCR beta chain was found in a study of T-cell memory formation after mild COVID-19 (dated by TCRdb to the early 2020s). Regarding the research as a whole: Most TCR sequence clusters were specific to one of the two donors. Longitudinal TCRalpha and TCRbeta repertoire sequencing tracked T-cell clones expanding and contracting after mild COVID-19 in two donors. The cohort was made up of two young adult volunteers, one female and one male, who were previously healthy.

Ficoll-Paque density gradient centrifugation was used to isolate PBMCs. Points the paper makes about the study in general: The study covered only a couple of mild cases, and larger cohorts including severe cases with pre-infection samples were considered necessary. The second-wave clones that peaked on day 37 were not confirmed to be SARS-CoV-2 specific. Some responding clones were detected in pre-infection memory, which suggested that pre-existing cross-reactive memory T cells had joined the SARS-CoV-2 response. Contracting CD4+ clones were located mainly in the CM and EM memory subsets, whereas CD8+ clones were found to be enriched in EMRA. From day 15 to 85, contracting clones showed balanced CD4/CD8 phenotypes, whereas a second wave of clones that expanded from day 15 to 37 leaned towards CD4+.

The germline V gene yields SNHLY for CDR1 and FYNNEI for CDR2. The CDR3 runs 17 amino acids, cysteine and phenylalanine included. Here the CDR3 DNA is all that survives: 51 bases in frame from base 1. The V end loses 7 bases and the J end loses 4 bases, and a stretch of 22 bases separates them. The sequencer was an Illumina NovaSeq 6000. TCRalpha and TCRbeta cDNA libraries were constructed by 5'RACE with constant-segment primers, with sample barcodes and unique molecular identifiers being introduced. RNA was extracted from every sample with Trizol reagent. Libraries were amplified in two PCR steps, with a second sample barcode and Illumina TruSeq adapters added in the second step. Sequencing of the libraries was done on an Illumina NovaSeq, producing 2 x 150 bp paired-end reads. As for the authors' bioinformatics: With migec v1.2.7, reads were demultiplexed and then collapsed into UMI-guided consensus sequences. Using mixcr v2.1.11, the UMI consensuses were aligned to TRA and TRB V and J templates and assembled into clonotypes. Expanded or contracted clonotypes were those called significant by both edgeR and NoisET, with noise models trained on biological replicates. For edgeR calls, the thresholds were a false discovery rate-adjusted p below 0.01 and a log2 fold-change of 1. As an exploratory analysis of dynamics, max-normalized trajectories of the 1000 most abundant clonotypes were examined with PCA combined with hierarchical clustering. Each responding clone was given a CD4 or CD8 phenotype based on the CD4+ and CD8+ repertoires, which had been sequenced separately. The public reads were run again by TCRdb, first through fastp at Q25 and then through MiXCR, and only productive beta chains were kept. Each record represents a unique CDR3 protein, reported with the most common genes and DNA among its rows. It is TCRdb's table, rather than the study itself, that gives the V and J calls and clone size. The sample table records about 200,000 distinct CDR3 sequences; over 9% of these occur just once. The leading ten clones occupy 3.5% to 4% of the sample.

To note about this clonotype: Its antigen has not been determined. No base quality values were provided; no much bigger clone lies one nucleotide off.

The sequence was collected from a man aged 18 to 30 who had mild COVID-19 (a few samples of this study predate the infection). The sample titles of this study are shuffled in the database, so cell type and time point are left out; the donor was told from shared clones. This chain is built from TRBV2 and TRBJ1-4; the D region possibly corresponds to TRBD1 (5 bases align). Source material: PBMCs or a T cell subset sorted from them (not recorded which). The DNA sequence is TGTGCCAGCACTGGGGGGTCTCGGGAAAATATTAATGAAAAACTGTTTTTT. Translated, it reads CASTGGSRENINEKLFF. Reference TRBV2 and TRBJ1-4 genes cover what lies past the CDR3, so the full variable domain is EPEVTQTPSHQVTQMGQEVILRCVPISNHLYFYWYRQILGQKVEFLVSFYNNEISEKSEIFDDQFSVERPDGSNFTLKIRSTKLEDSAMYFCASTGGSRENINEKLFFGSGTQLSVL.